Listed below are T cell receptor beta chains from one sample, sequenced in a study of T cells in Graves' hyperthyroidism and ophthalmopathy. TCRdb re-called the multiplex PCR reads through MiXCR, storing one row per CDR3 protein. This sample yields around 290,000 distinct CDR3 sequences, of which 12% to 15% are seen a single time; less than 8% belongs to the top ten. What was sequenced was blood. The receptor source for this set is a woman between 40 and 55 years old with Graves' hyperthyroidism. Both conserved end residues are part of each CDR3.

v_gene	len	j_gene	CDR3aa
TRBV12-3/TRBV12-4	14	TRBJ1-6	CASSLSGGSSPLHF
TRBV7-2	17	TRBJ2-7	CASSLAGLAGNAYEQYF
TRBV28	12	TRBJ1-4	CASSSTNEKLFF
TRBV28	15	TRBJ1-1	CASSLAGGIYDEAFF
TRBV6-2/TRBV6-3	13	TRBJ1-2	CASSYSDSYGYTF
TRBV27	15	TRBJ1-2	CASSSIPPTDYGYTF
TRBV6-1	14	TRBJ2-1	CASTDRGGDNEQFF
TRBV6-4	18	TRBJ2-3	CASSEGLAGEGGTDTQYF
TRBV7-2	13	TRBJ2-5	CASSPRVAETQYF
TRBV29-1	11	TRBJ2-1	CSVEETGARFF
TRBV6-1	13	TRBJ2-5	CASRSPAGETQYF
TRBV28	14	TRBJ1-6	CASSSGALNSPLHF
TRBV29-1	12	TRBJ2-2	CSVGGNTGELFF
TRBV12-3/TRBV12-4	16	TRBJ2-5	CASSFAGEAEAETQYF
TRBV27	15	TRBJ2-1	CASTLGGSGYNEQFF
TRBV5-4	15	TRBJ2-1	CASSPGGLADNEQFF
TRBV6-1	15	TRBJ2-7	CASRGGREGSYEQYF
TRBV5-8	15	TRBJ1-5	CASSLTGADNQPQHF
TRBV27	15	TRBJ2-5	CASSLNQQGKETQYF
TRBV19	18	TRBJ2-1	CASSIRLAGEGGVNEQFF
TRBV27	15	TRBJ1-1	CASSATGTVNTEAFF
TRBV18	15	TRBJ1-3	CASSPNQVSGNTIYF
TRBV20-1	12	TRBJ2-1	CSASGTHNEQFF
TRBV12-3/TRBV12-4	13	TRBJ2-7	CASSPAGVSEQYF
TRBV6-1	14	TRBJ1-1	CASSPQGESTEAFF
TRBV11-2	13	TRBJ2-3	CASSWRPTDTQYF
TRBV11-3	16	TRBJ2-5	CASSLVFLGRGETQYF
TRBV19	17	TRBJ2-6	CASTRRGTHTGANVLTF
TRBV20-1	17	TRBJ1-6	CSARGTVEGSYNSPLHF
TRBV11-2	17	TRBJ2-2	CASSQGTSGSLTGELFF
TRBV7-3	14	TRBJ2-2	CASSDGGYSGELFF
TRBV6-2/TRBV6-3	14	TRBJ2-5	CASSSTGPQETQYF
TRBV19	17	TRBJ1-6	CASSIRESHSYNSPLHF
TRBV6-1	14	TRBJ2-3	CASSLIASTDTQYF
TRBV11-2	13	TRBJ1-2	CASSSPQNYGYTF
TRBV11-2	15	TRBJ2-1	CASSLEGGLANEQFF
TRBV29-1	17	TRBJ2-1	CSVEDLESGSSYNEQFF
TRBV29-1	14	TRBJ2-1	CSVLEGPGGHEQFF
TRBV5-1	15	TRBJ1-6	CASSLESNANSPLHF
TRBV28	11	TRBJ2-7	CASRVSYEQYF
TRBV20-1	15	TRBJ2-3	CSAGGLAGVTDTQYF
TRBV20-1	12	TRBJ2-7	CSASRTSYEQYF
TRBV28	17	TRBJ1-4	CASSLFPGGSWDEKLFF
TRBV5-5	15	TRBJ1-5	CASSRDRGNGQPQHF
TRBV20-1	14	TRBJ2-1	CSANIGDFYNEQFF
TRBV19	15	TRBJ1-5	CASSDTGPLDQPQHF
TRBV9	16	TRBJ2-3	CASSVDSAASTDTQYF
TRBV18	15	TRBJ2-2	CASSARLADTGELFF
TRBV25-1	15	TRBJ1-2	CASSVAGTGIHGYTF
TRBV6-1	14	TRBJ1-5	CASSDLWGNQPQHF
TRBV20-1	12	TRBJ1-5	CSAQYSNQPQHF
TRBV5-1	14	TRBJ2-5	CASSTGGALETQYF
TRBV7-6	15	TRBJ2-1	CASSSSGSPHNEQFF
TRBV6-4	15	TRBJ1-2	CASSAQGDSVYGYTF
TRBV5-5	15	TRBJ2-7	CASSHDGTPGYEQYF